The entry below describes one TCR beta chain. Its binding antigen is unknown. Nothing much larger sits one base from this clone, and base qualities are not available. The data are from a study of blood T cell repertoires in COVID-19 (TCRdb year 2020). A note on the overall study: The collaborator samples originated in the United States, Italy and Spain and spanned the acute and convalescent phases of COVID-19. The material from the prospective study consisted of cDNA or gDNA derived from T cells, B-cell-depleted T cells, or PBMCs. The dataset comprised deeply sampled blood TCRbeta repertoires from subjects exposed to, actively infected with, or recovered from COVID-19. The repertoires were released in a freely available public database intended as a resource for research on the immune response to SARS-CoV-2. Samples were obtained from the ongoing ImmuneRACE study (first 160 participants) and from 1,200 or so subjects provided by 6 global collaborators. Nearly every sample came with metadata listing a de-identified subject ID, COVID-19 status, age in years and sex. HLA class I and class II types, where available, came from metadata supplied by the sample provider rather than from assay-based typing. What the study reported, not specific to this receptor: How much clinical and demographic metadata was included differed by source and by participant, and the metadata was provided uncurated.

The immunoSEQ Assay, a bias-controlled multiplex PCR, was used to amplify TCRbeta CDR3 regions from genomic DNA. On the study's bioinformatics: Within the assay, amplification of reference gene primers was used to estimate how many nucleated cells each sample contained. Sequence reads were collapsed and filtered to measure the absolute abundance of every unique TCRbeta CDR3 rearrangement. Productive Simpson clonality was computed per sample as the square root of Simpson's diversity index over productive rearrangements. TCRdb mirrors the immuneACCESS table, restricted to in-frame sequences. Some clones are absent from its copies; in checked studies, under half trace to an unresolved V gene, and the reason for the others is unknown. V and J calls and clone size are copied from that table; D and trimming were computed from the DNA. For this sample there are about 270,000 clones; roughly 91% appear just once. 2.3% of the sample comes from the top ten.

In the prospective study, participants were about 18 to 90 years old, resided in fewer than 25 geographic areas of the United States, and were enrolled through a virtual design. In the prospective study, participants were assigned to cohorts based on the clinical history participants reported in a screening survey and a study questionnaire. In the prospective study, whole blood, serum and a nasopharyngeal or oropharyngeal swab were collected from each participant by mobile phlebotomists. Additional blood draws and questionnaires over an approximately 2-month period could optionally be provided by prospective study participants. Blood samples from the prospective study were shipped frozen or at room temperature prior to DNA extraction. The CDR3 covers 13 residues, taking in both the cysteine and the phenylalanine. Only the CDR3 DNA stays, 39 bases, in frame from base 1. V and J are trimmed by 4 bases and 6 bases, and the gene matches miss 3 bases of the junction. The germline V gene sets CDR1 to KGHDR and CDR2 to SFDVKD.

This receptor was identified in a woman in her forties with acute COVID-19. Specimen: PBMCs or T cells enriched from blood (not recorded which). The chain uses TRBV24-1 and TRBJ1-2, with 8 bases aligning to TRBD1. This receptor carries the CDR3 CATSEPDRDGYTF. In nucleotides, the sequence is TGTGCCACCAGTGAACCGGACAGGGATGGCTACACCTTC.